The present T cell receptor (beta chain) was sequenced within a study of blood T cells in healthy people across ages. Study observations and caveats: Donor CMV status was unknown, possibly confounding expanded clonotype changes. Researchers report that TCR beta diversity correlated strongly with naive T cell percentage.

As to this clonotype: What it binds is not known.

The CDR3 spans 16 residues. The V gene end was trimmed by 8 bases and the J gene end by 0 bases; junction bases not matched to a gene: 10. CDR1 is DFQATT, CDR2 SNEGSKA, per germline (reference sequence). A sample-barcoded 5' primer and a J-beta primer mix were used in a second PCR of roughly 7 to 11 cycles. Via MiXCR, TCRdb re-called the 5' RACE reads, giving one row per CDR3 protein. The sample has around 1,000,000 distinct CDR3 sequences, more than 30% seen once. Caucasian, healthy and from Russia, the donors were aged between roughly 6 and 100. Every sample gave at least 5 micrograms of total RNA when it was extracted.

The sequenced sample was blood. V gene TRBV20-1 combines with J gene TRBJ1-6; TRBD1 aligns across 7 bases. The receptor's source is a man younger than 30 in good health. CDR3 region: CSTRDRASSYNSPLHF. The CDR3 DNA is TGCAGTACCAGAGACAGGGCTAGCTCCTATAATTCACCCCTCCACTTT.